Sequencing of this T cell receptor (beta chain) was carried out in a study of control samples from healthy donors and cancer patients. The CDR3 contains 16 residues. Germline V gene lookup returns CDR1 SGDLS and CDR2 YYNGEE. The ends were cut back, 0 bases at V and 2 bases at J, with 13 bases in the middle. The assay was immunoSEQ multiplex PCR, and TCRdb's table has in-frame clones only and misses some. The table records fewer than 80,000 clones, about 90% of them present only once. The sample consisted of PBMCs. The TCR comes from a man in his 60s with colorectal cancer. V is TRBV9 and J is TRBJ2-3; D might be TRBD1 (6 bases). The CDR3 DNA follows: TGTGCCAGCAGCGTAGAAGGGGACACCTCCACAGATACGCAGTATTTT. This gives the protein CASSVEGDTSTDTQYF.